These T cell receptor beta chains were read from a single sample in a study of neurological immune-mediated disorders. A single record per CDR3 protein comes from TCRdb applying MiXCR to the 5' RACE reads. The sample has roughly 62,000 distinct CDR3 sequences; approximately 4.6% are singletons. Sequenced input: PBMCs. These TCRs come from a woman in her fifties or sixties with multiple sclerosis. The CDR3 runs from the conserved cysteine through the conserved F or W. The D gene is left open where the match is weak. The size field is filled for only some rows; it gives once, few, many or a size class.

many | - | TRBJ1-1 | TRBV5-1 | TGCGCCAGCAGCTTATCGGGGAGTGGGGCTTTCTTT | CASSLSGSGAFF
many | TRBD2 | TRBJ2-5 | TRBV5-6 | TGTGCCAGCAGCGCTAGCGGGGGGGAGACCCAGTACTTC | CASSASGGETQYF
- | - | TRBJ2-5 | TRBV3-1 | TGTGCCAGCAGCTTGTTTCAGGGACGGCTAAATTTTTGGGAGACCCAGTACTTC | CASSLFQGRLNFWETQYF
many | - | TRBJ2-4 | TRBV10-3 | TGTGCCATTAACGACAGGGAGGAAAAAAACATTCAGTACTTC | CAINDREEKNIQYF
many | TRBD1 | TRBJ2-2 | TRBV12-3/TRBV12-4 | TGTGCCAGCAGTCCACTGACAGGGGATAACACCGGGGAGCTGTTTTTT | CASSPLTGDNTGELFF
many | - | TRBJ1-5 | TRBV5-1 | TGCGCCAGCAGCTTGGGGGCAGGCGTCAATCAGCCCCAGCATTTT | CASSLGAGVNQPQHF
many | - | TRBJ2-2 | TRBV6-2/TRBV6-3 | TGTGCCAGCAGTTACGGAGGAGGGGAGCTGTTTTTT | CASSYGGGELFF
- | - | TRBJ2-5 | TRBV7-2 | TGTGCCAGCACAATAGGAGAGACCCAGTACTTC | CASTIGETQYF
few | - | TRBJ2-5 | TRBV10-3 | TGTGCCATCAGCCCTCGCGGGGACCAAGAGACCCAGTACTTC | CAISPRGDQETQYF
many | TRBD2 | TRBJ2-1 | TRBV5-1 | TGCGCCAGCAGCATGGGGACTAGCGGCGATGAGCAGTTCTTC | CASSMGTSGDEQFF
many | - | TRBJ1-5 | TRBV5-1 | TGCGCCAGCAGCCCCGGGGGGATTAGCAATCAGCCCCAGCATTTT | CASSPGGISNQPQHF
few | - | TRBJ2-7 | TRBV7-2 | TGTGCCAGCAGCTCCTATTTTACTGGTCACGAGCAGTACTTC | CASSSYFTGHEQYF
many | - | TRBJ1-3 | TRBV4-2 | TGTGCCAGCAGCCAAAGGCCGGGATACAGCTCTGGAAACACCATATATTTT | CASSQRPGYSSGNTIYF
many | - | TRBJ1-6 | TRBV14 | TGTGCCAGCAGCCAAATCGACAGCCACTATAATTCACCCCTCCACTTT | CASSQIDSHYNSPLHF
many | TRBD2 | TRBJ2-5 | TRBV2 | TGTGCCAGCGCGGGGGAGGTAGCCGAGACCCAGTACTTC | CASAGEVAETQYF
many | TRBD1 | TRBJ2-5 | TRBV5-4 | TGTGCCAGCAGCGTAACCGGGACAGAAGAGACCCAGTACTTC | CASSVTGTEETQYF
many | - | TRBJ1-2 | TRBV11-3 | TGTGCCAGCAGTGGACAAACTAACTATGGCTACACCTTC | CASSGQTNYGYTF
few | - | TRBJ2-5 | TRBV10-3 | TGTGCCATCAGTGGGGAGATCGGGGAGACCCAGTACTTC | CAISGEIGETQYF
many | - | TRBJ1-1 | TRBV11-1 | TGTGCCAGCAGCGGCGGGGGGTACTCGAACACTGAAGCTTTCTTT | CASSGGGYSNTEAFF
many | - | TRBJ2-1 | TRBV3-1 | TGTGCCAGCAGCTACAGGGGGGGGAGTGAGCAGTTCTTC | CASSYRGGSEQFF
few | TRBD2 | TRBJ2-3 | TRBV15 | TGTGCCACCAGCAGAGATGGTAGCGGGGGGCCAGGGGTAACACACACAGATACGCAGTATTTT | CATSRDGSGGPGVTHTDTQYF
many | TRBD1 | TRBJ1-4 | TRBV29-1 | TGCAGCGCTGCGGGACAGAGGAAAGAAAAACTGTTTTTT | CSAAGQRKEKLFF
many | - | TRBJ1-6 | TRBV12-3/TRBV12-4 | TGTGCCAGCACCCCGACGGCACGTAATTCACCCCTCCACTTT | CASTPTARNSPLHF
many | - | TRBJ1-2 | TRBV7-2 | TGTGCCAGCAGCCAGATGACAGCTAACTATGGCTACACCTTC | CASSQMTANYGYTF
many | TRBD1 | TRBJ1-6 | TRBV6-2/TRBV6-3 | TGTGCCAGCAGTTACCGGACAGGAGTGAATAATTCACCCCTCCACTTT | CASSYRTGVNNSPLHF
- | - | TRBJ1-6 | TRBV7-2 | TGTGCCAGCAGCGCGGCGAATTCACCCCTCCACTTT | CASSAANSPLHF
many | TRBD1 | TRBJ1-2 | TRBV7-6 | TGTGCCAGCAGCTCCTGGACAGGGGGCGTCTATGGCTACACCTTC | CASSSWTGGVYGYTF
few | - | TRBJ2-6 | TRBV6-6 | TGTGCCAGCAGTCGCCCCAGAAGTTCTGGGGCCAACGTCCTGACTTTC | CASSRPRSSGANVLTF
many | TRBD1 | TRBJ1-1 | TRBV14 | TGTGCCAGCAGCCGGACAGGGGGCGACACTGAAGCTTTCTTT | CASSRTGGDTEAFF
many | - | TRBJ2-3 | TRBV7-2 | TGTGCCAGCAGCTTAGCTTGGACTAGCACAGATACGCAGTATTTT | CASSLAWTSTDTQYF
many | - | TRBJ1-5 | TRBV6-4 | TGTGCCAGCATTCAGTCCAAAGATCAGCCCCAGCATTTT | CASIQSKDQPQHF
many | - | TRBJ1-1 | TRBV6-5 | TGTGCCAGCAGAACCCATGGGACCGCGAACACTGAAGCTTTCTTT | CASRTHGTANTEAFF
many | - | TRBJ2-7 | TRBV9 | TGTGCCAGCAGCCCCCAAGGGGGGCGAGGCTCGTACGAGCAGTACTTC | CASSPQGGRGSYEQYF
many | TRBD1 | TRBJ2-1 | TRBV7-2 | TGTGCCAGCAGCTTCCGGGACAGAAGGGAGAATGAGCAGTTCTTC | CASSFRDRRENEQFF
- | - | TRBJ2-1 | TRBV25-1 | TGTGCCAGCAGATCTGACTTTCTCTCCTACAATGAGCAGTTCTTC | CASRSDFLSYNEQFF
- | - | TRBJ1-2 | TRBV20-1 | TGCAGTGCTAGTAGGGGGGTTTCGCCTAACTATGGCTACACCTTC | CSASRGVSPNYGYTF
many | - | TRBJ2-2 | TRBV12-3/TRBV12-4 | TGTGCCAGCACCCTGGATGTTAGCGAGACCGGGGAGCTGTTTTTT | CASTLDVSETGELFF
many | - | TRBJ2-1 | TRBV7-6 | TGTGCCAGCAGCCCCAGCAGGCTAGTGGATGAGCAGTTCTTC | CASSPSRLVDEQFF
few | - | TRBJ2-7 | TRBV7-2 | TGTGCCAGCAGCTTATCAGGGGTGGTCTACGAGCAGTACTTC | CASSLSGVVYEQYF
many | - | TRBJ1-5 | TRBV12-3/TRBV12-4 | TGTGCCAGCAGCGGCGGACGGGAAGGTAGCAATCAGCCCCAGCATTTT | CASSGGREGSNQPQHF
many | - | TRBJ1-1 | TRBV6-2/TRBV6-3 | TGTGCCAGCGGGCGAGTCACTGAAGCTTTCTTT | CASGRVTEAFF
many | TRBD2 | TRBJ2-3 | TRBV5-1 | TGCGCCAGCAGCTTTGGGGTCCTAGCGGGGAACACAGATACGCAGTATTTT | CASSFGVLAGNTDTQYF
few | - | TRBJ1-6 | TRBV20-1 | TGCAGTGCTAGAGATTTGGGTGAATATAATTCACCCCTCCACTTT | CSARDLGEYNSPLHF
many | - | TRBJ1-4 | TRBV5-1 | TGCGCCAGCAGCTTCCAGGGCGAAGCTAATGAAAAACTGTTTTTT | CASSFQGEANEKLFF
many | TRBD1 | TRBJ2-2 | TRBV4-3 | TGCGCCAGCAGCCAAGACGGACAGGGGGCGTCCGGGGAGCTGTTTTTT | CASSQDGQGASGELFF
- | - | TRBJ1-5 | TRBV6-2/TRBV6-3 | TGTGCCAGCAGCCATAACGAGGGTCAGCCCCAGCATTTT | CASSHNEGQPQHF